These T cell receptor beta chains were read from a single sample in a study of blood T cell repertoires in COVID-19. TCRdb keeps only in-frame clones here, not all; method: immunoSEQ multiplex PCR. The sample carries a few hundred thousand clones, about nine tenths recorded once. Sample: PBMCs or T cells enriched from blood (not recorded which). These receptors were obtained from a woman under 30 who had recovered from COVID-19. CDR3s include the opening cysteine and the closing phenylalanine or tryptophan. The D gene is left open where the match is weak. A clone size is listed for some rows: how often the clone was seen (once, few, many), or a class if it is expanded.

abundance: .; v_gene: TRBV19; j_gene: TRBJ1-5; d_gene: .; CDR3nt: TGTGCCAGTAGTTTCCCGAGCAATCAGCCCCAGCATTTT; CDR3aa: CASSFPSNQPQHF
abundance: .; v_gene: TRBV25-1; j_gene: TRBJ2-1; d_gene: .; CDR3nt: TGTGCCAGCAGTGTGCAGGAAGAGGAGCAGTTCTTC; CDR3aa: CASSVQEEEQFF
abundance: .; v_gene: TRBV5-1; j_gene: TRBJ1-1; d_gene: .; CDR3nt: TGCGCCAGCAGCTTGGTGGCTGCGGGGAACACTGAAGCTTTCTTT; CDR3aa: CASSLVAAGNTEAFF
abundance: .; v_gene: TRBV3-1/TRBV3-2; j_gene: TRBJ2-2; d_gene: .; CDR3nt: TGTGCCAGCAGCCAAGCGTTTTCACTGGGAGGTGGAGTAAACACCGGGGAGCTGTTTTTT; CDR3aa: CASSQAFSLGGGVNTGELFF
abundance: .; v_gene: TRBV5-1; j_gene: TRBJ2-5; d_gene: .; CDR3nt: TGCGCCAGCAGCTTGGTTGGAAGGGGGAGCCAAGAGACCCAGTACTTC; CDR3aa: CASSLVGRGSQETQYF
abundance: .; v_gene: TRBV7-3; j_gene: TRBJ1-1; d_gene: .; CDR3nt: TGTGCCAGCAGTCTTGACCCAGGGGAGAACACTGAAGCTTTCTTT; CDR3aa: CASSLDPGENTEAFF
abundance: .; v_gene: TRBV19; j_gene: TRBJ1-2; d_gene: .; CDR3nt: TGTGCCAGTAACCCGGACACCGATAACTATGGCTACACCTTC; CDR3aa: CASNPDTDNYGYTF
abundance: .; v_gene: TRBV18; j_gene: TRBJ2-2; d_gene: TRBD2; CDR3nt: TGTGCCAGCTCACCGACCGGACTAGCGGGAAGCACCGGGGAGCTGTTTTTT; CDR3aa: CASSPTGLAGSTGELFF
abundance: .; v_gene: TRBV7-2; j_gene: TRBJ1-1; d_gene: .; CDR3nt: TGTGCCAGCAGCTTTACAGAGAACACTGAAGCTTTCTTT; CDR3aa: CASSFTENTEAFF
abundance: .; v_gene: TRBV7-2; j_gene: TRBJ2-3; d_gene: TRBD2; CDR3nt: TGTGCCAGCAGCTTAACGGCCCCCGGACTAGCGGGGGTCCCAGATACGCAGTATTTT; CDR3aa: CASSLTAPGLAGVPDTQYF
abundance: .; v_gene: TRBV4-1; j_gene: TRBJ1-6; d_gene: .; CDR3nt: TGCGCCAGCAGCCAAGATTCGAGGGATAATTCACCCCTCCACTTT; CDR3aa: CASSQDSRDNSPLHF
abundance: .; v_gene: TRBV7-3; j_gene: TRBJ2-7; d_gene: TRBD2; CDR3nt: TGTGCCAGCAGCTCCCACCCGCGGGAGCCCCGCGAGCAGTACTTC; CDR3aa: CASSSHPREPREQYF
abundance: .; v_gene: TRBV24-1; j_gene: TRBJ1-2; d_gene: TRBD1; CDR3nt: TGTGCCACCAGTGAGCAGACAGGGTATGGCTACACCTTC; CDR3aa: CATSEQTGYGYTF
abundance: .; v_gene: TRBV30; j_gene: TRBJ1-5; d_gene: TRBD1; CDR3nt: TGTGCCTGGACAGGGGGCGATAATCAGCCCCAGCATTTT; CDR3aa: CAWTGGDNQPQHF
abundance: few; v_gene: TRBV7-9; j_gene: TRBJ2-2; d_gene: .; CDR3nt: TGTGCCAGCAGCTTTCTTACGGCCGGGGAGCTGTTTTTT; CDR3aa: CASSFLTAGELFF
abundance: .; v_gene: TRBV7-2; j_gene: TRBJ1-4; d_gene: .; CDR3nt: TGTGCCAGCAGCCTTCTATCCGGGACGGGGGATGAAAAACTGTTTTTT; CDR3aa: CASSLLSGTGDEKLFF
abundance: .; v_gene: TRBV9; j_gene: TRBJ2-1; d_gene: .; CDR3nt: TGTGCCAGCAGCGTTTCTAGAAATGAGCAGTTCTTC; CDR3aa: CASSVSRNEQFF
abundance: .; v_gene: TRBV5-6; j_gene: TRBJ2-1; d_gene: TRBD2; CDR3nt: TGTGCCAGCAGCTTGGATCGTAGCGGGAATTGGGTTAATGAGCAGTTCTTC; CDR3aa: CASSLDRSGNWVNEQFF
abundance: .; v_gene: TRBV2; j_gene: TRBJ2-5; d_gene: .; CDR3nt: TGTGCCAGCAGTAAGGACCCCCAGGGGACCCAGTACTTC; CDR3aa: CASSKDPQGTQYF
abundance: .; v_gene: TRBV3-1/TRBV3-2; j_gene: TRBJ2-7; d_gene: TRBD1; CDR3nt: TGTGCCAGCAGCTCCGGGACAGGAGTGTGGGAGCAGTACTTC; CDR3aa: CASSSGTGVWEQYF
abundance: .; v_gene: TRBV5-1; j_gene: TRBJ1-1; d_gene: .; CDR3nt: TGCGCCAGCAGCCGGGCAGGGGTTCTCGAGGACACTGAAGCTTTCTTT; CDR3aa: CASSRAGVLEDTEAFF
abundance: .; v_gene: TRBV6-6; j_gene: TRBJ2-7; d_gene: TRBD1; CDR3nt: TGTGCCAGCGTAGGCAGGGACAGGGGTTCCTACGAGCAGTACTTC; CDR3aa: CASVGRDRGSYEQYF
abundance: .; v_gene: TRBV5-1; j_gene: TRBJ2-2; d_gene: .; CDR3nt: TGCGCCAGTCGCAGGGGTATAACCACCGGGGAGCTGTTTTTT; CDR3aa: CASRRGITTGELFF
abundance: once; v_gene: TRBV11-3; j_gene: TRBJ1-1; d_gene: TRBD1; CDR3nt: TGTGCCAGCAGCTTAGGACAGGGAAGATCTGAAGCTTTCTTT; CDR3aa: CASSLGQGRSEAFF
abundance: few; v_gene: TRBV30; j_gene: TRBJ1-1; d_gene: .; CDR3nt: TGTGCCTGGAGTCACACGGAGCGAGCTTTCTTT; CDR3aa: CAWSHTERAFF
abundance: .; v_gene: TRBV3-1/TRBV3-2; j_gene: TRBJ1-1; d_gene: .; CDR3nt: TGTGCCAGCAGCCAAGATTGGGAGGGGCCCGCTTTCTTT; CDR3aa: CASSQDWEGPAFF
abundance: .; v_gene: TRBV28; j_gene: TRBJ2-7; d_gene: TRBD2; CDR3nt: TGTGCCAGCAGTTTTATCGGACTAGCGGGCTCCTACGAGCAGTACTTC; CDR3aa: CASSFIGLAGSYEQYF
abundance: .; v_gene: TRBV18; j_gene: TRBJ1-6; d_gene: .; CDR3nt: TGTGCCAGCTCACCTGCCAGGGATAATTCACCCCTCCACTTT; CDR3aa: CASSPARDNSPLHF
abundance: once; v_gene: TRBV28; j_gene: TRBJ2-2; d_gene: .; CDR3nt: TGTGCCAGCAGTCCTCCAATGATGAGCACCGGGGAGCTGTTTTTT; CDR3aa: CASSPPMMSTGELFF
abundance: once; v_gene: TRBV27; j_gene: TRBJ2-2; d_gene: .; CDR3nt: TGTGCCAGCAGTTTATTGACTAGTCTGGGGACGGCCGGGGAGCTGTTTTTT; CDR3aa: CASSLLTSLGTAGELFF
abundance: .; v_gene: TRBV28; j_gene: TRBJ1-1; d_gene: .; CDR3nt: TGTGCATTGGGCACTAGGAACACTGAAGCTTTCTTT; CDR3aa: CALGTRNTEAFF
abundance: few; v_gene: TRBV6-1; j_gene: TRBJ1-2; d_gene: TRBD1; CDR3nt: TGTGCCAGCAGTGGACATCAGGACAGGCATTTATGGTATGGCTACACCTTC; CDR3aa: CASSGHQDRHLWYGYTF
abundance: few; v_gene: TRBV29-1; j_gene: TRBJ1-1; d_gene: TRBD1; CDR3nt: TGCAGCGTTGTGGGACAGCGATTTAACACTGAAGCTTTCTTT; CDR3aa: CSVVGQRFNTEAFF
abundance: .; v_gene: TRBV10-3; j_gene: TRBJ1-5; d_gene: TRBD1; CDR3nt: TGTGCCATCAGTGAGTGGGGACAGGGAAGCAATCAGCCCCAGCATTTT; CDR3aa: CAISEWGQGSNQPQHF
abundance: .; v_gene: TRBV2; j_gene: TRBJ1-1; d_gene: TRBD1; CDR3nt: TGTGCCAGCAAGGGACAGGGAGTACCTGAAGCTTTCTTT; CDR3aa: CASKGQGVPEAFF
abundance: .; v_gene: TRBV2; j_gene: TRBJ2-5; d_gene: TRBD2; CDR3nt: TGTGCCAGCAGTGAAGGGTTGGCGGGGGGGCAGGAGACCCAGTACTTC; CDR3aa: CASSEGLAGGQETQYF
abundance: .; v_gene: TRBV18; j_gene: TRBJ2-2; d_gene: .; CDR3nt: TGTGCCAGCTCCCTTACTCCAGACCAGGACACCGGGGAGCTGTTTTTT; CDR3aa: CASSLTPDQDTGELFF
abundance: .; v_gene: TRBV12-3/TRBV12-4; j_gene: TRBJ1-1; d_gene: .; CDR3nt: TGTGCCAGCAGCCGGGAGTACACTGAAGCTTTCTTT; CDR3aa: CASSREYTEAFF
abundance: .; v_gene: TRBV7-9; j_gene: TRBJ2-2; d_gene: .; CDR3nt: TGTGCCAGCAGCTACTTAGCCGGGGAGCTGTTTTTT; CDR3aa: CASSYLAGELFF
abundance: .; v_gene: TRBV6-5; j_gene: TRBJ1-3; d_gene: .; CDR3nt: TGTGCCAGCAGTTCCCGGGTAGCTGGAAACACCATATATTTT; CDR3aa: CASSSRVAGNTIYF
abundance: .; v_gene: TRBV19; j_gene: TRBJ2-7; d_gene: .; CDR3nt: TGTGCGATTAACCCGGGATCCCTATACCGCGAGTACTTC; CDR3aa: CAINPGSLYREYF
abundance: .; v_gene: TRBV7-8; j_gene: TRBJ2-3; d_gene: .; CDR3nt: TGTGCCAGCAGCTTAGTGGAGGGAGCCCCTAGCACAGATACGCAGTATTTT; CDR3aa: CASSLVEGAPSTDTQYF
abundance: .; v_gene: TRBV10-3; j_gene: TRBJ2-4; d_gene: TRBD1; CDR3nt: TGTGCCATCAGTGGGACAGGAATCGGAAACATTCAGTACTTC; CDR3aa: CAISGTGIGNIQYF
abundance: .; v_gene: TRBV18; j_gene: TRBJ2-1; d_gene: TRBD2; CDR3nt: TGTGCCAGCTCACCGGGGACTAGCTATGGCAATGAGCAGTTCTTC; CDR3aa: CASSPGTSYGNEQFF
abundance: few; v_gene: TRBV7-9; j_gene: TRBJ2-7; d_gene: .; CDR3nt: TGTGCCAGCAACCGCCGGGGACAATACGAGCAGTACTTC; CDR3aa: CASNRRGQYEQYF
abundance: .; v_gene: TRBV24-1; j_gene: TRBJ2-3; d_gene: TRBD2; CDR3nt: TGTGCCACCAGTGATTCCCTGTTACGGGGGGGTGTCGATACGCAGTATTTT; CDR3aa: CATSDSLLRGGVDTQYF
abundance: .; v_gene: TRBV9; j_gene: TRBJ2-7; d_gene: TRBD1; CDR3nt: TGTGCCAGCAGCCCTAGAGGGACAGGGGCCTACGAGCAGTACTTC; CDR3aa: CASSPRGTGAYEQYF
abundance: .; v_gene: TRBV24-1; j_gene: TRBJ2-1; d_gene: TRBD2; CDR3nt: TGTGCCACCAGTGATTCCCGACTAGCGGTGAGCTCCTACAATGAGCAGTTCTTC; CDR3aa: CATSDSRLAVSSYNEQFF
abundance: .; v_gene: TRBV5-1; j_gene: TRBJ1-3; d_gene: .; CDR3nt: TGCGCCAGCAGCCCAGGGTTCTACGGAAACACCATATATTTT; CDR3aa: CASSPGFYGNTIYF
abundance: .; v_gene: TRBV2; j_gene: TRBJ2-7; d_gene: .; CDR3nt: TGTGCCAGCAGCGACCCTCTTGGACTACCAAGCTCCTACGAGCAGTACTTC; CDR3aa: CASSDPLGLPSSYEQYF
abundance: .; v_gene: TRBV4-1; j_gene: TRBJ1-2; d_gene: .; CDR3nt: TGCGCCAGCAGCCAAGATCGTCGCCAGGGCTATGGCTACACCTTC; CDR3aa: CASSQDRRQGYGYTF
abundance: .; v_gene: TRBV18; j_gene: TRBJ2-7; d_gene: TRBD2; CDR3nt: TGTGCCAGCTCACCACAGTCTAGCGGCTCCGGGCACGAGCAGTACTTC; CDR3aa: CASSPQSSGSGHEQYF
abundance: .; v_gene: TRBV7-3; j_gene: TRBJ2-6; d_gene: .; CDR3nt: TGTGCCAGCAGTCTCATCCTAGCCGGGGCCAACGTCCTGACTTTC; CDR3aa: CASSLILAGANVLTF
abundance: few; v_gene: TRBV2; j_gene: TRBJ1-5; d_gene: .; CDR3nt: TGTGCCAGCAGTGAAGGAGAGAATAGCAATCAGCCCCAGCATTTT; CDR3aa: CASSEGENSNQPQHF
abundance: .; v_gene: TRBV15; j_gene: TRBJ2-7; d_gene: .; CDR3nt: TGTGCCACCAGCAGAGAGTCCGGAGGGGGGGCGGGCGAGCAGTACTTC; CDR3aa: CATSRESGGGAGEQYF